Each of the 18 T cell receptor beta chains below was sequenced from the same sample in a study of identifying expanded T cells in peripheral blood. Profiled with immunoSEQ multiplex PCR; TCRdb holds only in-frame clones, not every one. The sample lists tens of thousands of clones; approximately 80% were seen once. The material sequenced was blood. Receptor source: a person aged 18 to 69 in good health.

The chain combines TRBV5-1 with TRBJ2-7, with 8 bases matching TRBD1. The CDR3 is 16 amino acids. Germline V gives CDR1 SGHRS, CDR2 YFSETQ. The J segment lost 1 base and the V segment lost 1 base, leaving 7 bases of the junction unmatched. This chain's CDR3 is CASSLWAGTGSYEQYF. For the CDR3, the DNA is TGCGCCAGCAGCTTGTGGGCCGGGACAGGATCCTACGAGCAGTACTTC.

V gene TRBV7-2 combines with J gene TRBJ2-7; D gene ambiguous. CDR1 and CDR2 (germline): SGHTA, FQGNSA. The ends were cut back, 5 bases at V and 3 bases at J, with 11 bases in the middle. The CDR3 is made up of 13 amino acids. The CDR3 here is CASSLQKNYEQYF. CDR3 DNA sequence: TGTGCCAGCAGCCTACAGAAGAACTACGAGCAGTACTTC. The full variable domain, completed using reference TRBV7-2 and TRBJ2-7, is GAGVSQSPSNKVTEKGKDVELRCDPISGHTALYWYRQSLGQGLEFLIYFQGNSAPDKSGLPSDRFSAERTGGSVSTLTIQRTQQEDSAVYLCASSLQKNYEQYFGPGTRLTVT.

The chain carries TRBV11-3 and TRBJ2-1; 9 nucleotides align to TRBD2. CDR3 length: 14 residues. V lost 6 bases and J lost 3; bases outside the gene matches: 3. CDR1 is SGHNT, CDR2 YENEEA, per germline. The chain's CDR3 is CASRTSGSYNEQFF. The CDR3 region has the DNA TGTGCCAGCAGGACTAGCGGAAGCTACAATGAGCAGTTCTTC.

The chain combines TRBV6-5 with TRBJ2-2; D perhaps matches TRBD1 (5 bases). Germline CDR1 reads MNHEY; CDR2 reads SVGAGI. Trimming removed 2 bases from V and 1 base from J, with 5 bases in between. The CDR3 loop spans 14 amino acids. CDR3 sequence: CASSYRGNTGELFF. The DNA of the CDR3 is TGTGCCAGCAGTTACAGGGGGAACACCGGGGAGCTGTTTTTT.

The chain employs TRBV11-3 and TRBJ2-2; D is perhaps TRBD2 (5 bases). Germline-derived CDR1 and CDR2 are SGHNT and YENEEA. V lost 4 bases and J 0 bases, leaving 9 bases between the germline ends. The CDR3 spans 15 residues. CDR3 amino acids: CASSSGVSNTGELFF. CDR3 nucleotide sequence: TGTGCCAGCAGCTCCGGGGTCTCGAACACCGGGGAGCTGTTTTTT.

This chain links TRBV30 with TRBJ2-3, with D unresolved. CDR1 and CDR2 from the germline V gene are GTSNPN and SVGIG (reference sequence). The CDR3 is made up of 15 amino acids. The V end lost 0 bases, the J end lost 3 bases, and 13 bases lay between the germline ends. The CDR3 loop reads CAWSVDLGLTDTQYF. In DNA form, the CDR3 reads TGTGCCTGGAGTGTAGATCTGGGCTTAACAGATACGCAGTATTTT.

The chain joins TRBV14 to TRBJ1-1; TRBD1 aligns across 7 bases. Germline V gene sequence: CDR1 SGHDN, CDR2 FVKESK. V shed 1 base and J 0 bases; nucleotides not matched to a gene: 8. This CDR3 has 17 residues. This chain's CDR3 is CASSQVSAGGMNTEAFF. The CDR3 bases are TGTGCCAGCAGCCAAGTCTCGGCAGGGGGGATGAACACTGAAGCTTTCTTT. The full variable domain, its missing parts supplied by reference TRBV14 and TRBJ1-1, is EAGVTQFPSHSVIEKGQTVTLRCDPISGHDNLYWYRRVMGKEIKFLLHFVKESKQDESGMPNNRFLAERTGGTYSTLKVQPAELEDSGVYFCASSQVSAGGMNTEAFFGQGTRLTVV.

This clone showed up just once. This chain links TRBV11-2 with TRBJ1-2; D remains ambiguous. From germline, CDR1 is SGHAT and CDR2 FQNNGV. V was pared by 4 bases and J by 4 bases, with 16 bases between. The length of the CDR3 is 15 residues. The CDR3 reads CASSSGSGGFYGYTF. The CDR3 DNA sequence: TGTGCCAGCAGCTCGGGGTCAGGAGGGTTCTATGGCTACACCTTC.

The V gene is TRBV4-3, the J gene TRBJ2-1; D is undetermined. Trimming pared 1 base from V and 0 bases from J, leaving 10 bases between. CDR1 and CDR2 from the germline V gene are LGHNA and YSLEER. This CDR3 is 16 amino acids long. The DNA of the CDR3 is TGCGCCAGCAGCCAAGGTGCGTCTAGCTCCTACAATGAGCAGTTCTTC. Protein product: CASSQGASSSYNEQFF.

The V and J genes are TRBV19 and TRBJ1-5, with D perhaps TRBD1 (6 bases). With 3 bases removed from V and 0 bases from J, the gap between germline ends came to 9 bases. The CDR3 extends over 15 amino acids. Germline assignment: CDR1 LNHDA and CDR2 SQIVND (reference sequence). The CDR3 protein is CASSIRTDSNQPQHF. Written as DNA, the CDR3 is TGTGCCAGTAGTATCCGGACAGATAGCAATCAGCCCCAGCATTTT.

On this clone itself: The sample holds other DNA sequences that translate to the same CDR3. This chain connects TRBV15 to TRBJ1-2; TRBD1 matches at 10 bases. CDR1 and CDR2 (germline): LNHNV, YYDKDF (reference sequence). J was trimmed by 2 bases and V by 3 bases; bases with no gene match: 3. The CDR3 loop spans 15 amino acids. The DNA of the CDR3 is TGTGCCACCAGCAGCGGACAGGGGGGAAACTATGGCTACACCTTC. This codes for CATSSGQGGNYGYTF.

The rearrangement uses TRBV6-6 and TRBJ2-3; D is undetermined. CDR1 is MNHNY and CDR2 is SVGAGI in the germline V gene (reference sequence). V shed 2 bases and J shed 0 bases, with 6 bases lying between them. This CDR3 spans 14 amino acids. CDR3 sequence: CASSYTESTDTQYF. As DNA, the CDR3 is TGTGCCAGCAGTTACACGGAGAGCACAGATACGCAGTATTTT.

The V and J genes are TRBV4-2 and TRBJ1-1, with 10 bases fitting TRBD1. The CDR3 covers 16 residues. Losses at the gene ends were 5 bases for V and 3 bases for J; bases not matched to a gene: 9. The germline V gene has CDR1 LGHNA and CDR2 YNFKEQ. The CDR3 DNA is TGTGCCAGCAGCGTTCCAACCGGGACAGGGGACACTGAAGCTTTCTTT. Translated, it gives CASSVPTGTGDTEAFF.

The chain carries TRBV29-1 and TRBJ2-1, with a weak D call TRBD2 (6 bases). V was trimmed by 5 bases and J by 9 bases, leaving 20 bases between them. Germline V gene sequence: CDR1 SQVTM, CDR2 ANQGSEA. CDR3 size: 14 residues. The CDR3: CSVLLNSLGGEQFF. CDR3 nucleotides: TGCAGCGTTCTATTGAATAGTCTGGGGGGTGAGCAGTTCTTC.

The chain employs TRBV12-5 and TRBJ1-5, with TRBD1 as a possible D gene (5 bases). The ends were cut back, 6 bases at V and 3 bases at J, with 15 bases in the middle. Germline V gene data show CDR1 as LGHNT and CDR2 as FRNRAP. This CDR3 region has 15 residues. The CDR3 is CASGPGLHLNQPQHF. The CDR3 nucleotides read TGTGCTAGTGGCCCGGGACTGCACCTCAATCAGCCCCAGCATTTT.

CDR3 in amino acids: CSVDVGDTQYF. The DNA for the CDR3 is TGCAGCGTTGACGTGGGAGATACGCAGTATTTT. The V call is TRBV29-1, the J call TRBJ2-3; the D is unclear. The CDR3 covers 11 residues. Per the germline V gene, CDR1 is SQVTM and CDR2 is ANQGSEA. Trimming cost V 3 bases and J 5 bases, with 6 bases left between them.

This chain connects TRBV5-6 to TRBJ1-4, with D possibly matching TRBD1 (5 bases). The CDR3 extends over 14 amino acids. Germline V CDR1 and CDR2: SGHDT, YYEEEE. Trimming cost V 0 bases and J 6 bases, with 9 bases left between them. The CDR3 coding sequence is TGTGCCAGCAGCTTGGGAGGGGTAGATGAAAAACTGTTTTTT. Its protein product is CASSLGGVDEKLFF.

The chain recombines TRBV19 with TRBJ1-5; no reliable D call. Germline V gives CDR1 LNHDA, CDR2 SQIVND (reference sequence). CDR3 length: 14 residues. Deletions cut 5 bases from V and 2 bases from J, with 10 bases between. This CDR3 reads CASSWGTGNQPQHF. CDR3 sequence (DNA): TGTGCCAGTAGTTGGGGTACGGGCAATCAGCCCCAGCATTTT.